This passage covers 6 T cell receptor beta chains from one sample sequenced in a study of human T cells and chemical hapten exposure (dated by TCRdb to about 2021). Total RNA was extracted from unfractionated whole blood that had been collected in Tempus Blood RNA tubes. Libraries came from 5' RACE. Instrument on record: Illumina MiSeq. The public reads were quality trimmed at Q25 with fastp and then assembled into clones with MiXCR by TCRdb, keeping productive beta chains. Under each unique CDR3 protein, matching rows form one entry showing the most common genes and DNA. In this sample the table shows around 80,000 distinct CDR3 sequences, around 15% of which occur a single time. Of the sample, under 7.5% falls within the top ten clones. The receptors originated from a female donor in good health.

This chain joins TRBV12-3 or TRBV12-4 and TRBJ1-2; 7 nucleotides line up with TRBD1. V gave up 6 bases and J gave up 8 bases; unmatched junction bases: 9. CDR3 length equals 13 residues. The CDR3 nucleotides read TGTGCCAGCAGCCCACAGGGGAGGATAGGCTACACCTTC. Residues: CASSPQGRIGYTF.

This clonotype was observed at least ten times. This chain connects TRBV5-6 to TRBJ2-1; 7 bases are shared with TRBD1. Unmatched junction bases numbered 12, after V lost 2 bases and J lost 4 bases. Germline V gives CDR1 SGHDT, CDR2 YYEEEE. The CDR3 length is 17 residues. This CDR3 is CASSFEKGARVYNEQFF. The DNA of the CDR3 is TGTGCCAGCAGCTTCGAGAAGGGGGCGCGAGTTTACAATGAGCAGTTCTTC.

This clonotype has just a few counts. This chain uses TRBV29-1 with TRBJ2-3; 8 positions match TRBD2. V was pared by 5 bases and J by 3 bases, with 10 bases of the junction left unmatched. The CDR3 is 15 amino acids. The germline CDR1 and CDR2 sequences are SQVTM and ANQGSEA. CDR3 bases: TGCAGCGTTAACGGGGGGGCGTGGGGAACAGATACGCAGTATTTT. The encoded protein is CSVNGGAWGTDTQYF.

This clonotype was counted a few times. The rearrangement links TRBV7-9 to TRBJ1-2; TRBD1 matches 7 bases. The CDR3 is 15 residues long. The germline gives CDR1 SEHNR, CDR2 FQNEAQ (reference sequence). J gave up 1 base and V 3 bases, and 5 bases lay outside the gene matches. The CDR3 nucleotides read TGTGCCAGCAGCTTTCAGGGGGGAGATAACTATGGCTACACCTTC. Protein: CASSFQGGDNYGYTF.

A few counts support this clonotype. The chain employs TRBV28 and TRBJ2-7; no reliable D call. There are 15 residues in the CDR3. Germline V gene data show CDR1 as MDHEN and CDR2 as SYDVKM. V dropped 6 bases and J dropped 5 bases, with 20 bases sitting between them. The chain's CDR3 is CASSRSLPPIHEQYF. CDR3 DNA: TGTGCCAGCAGCCGCTCGTTACCCCCTATCCACGAGCAGTACTTC.

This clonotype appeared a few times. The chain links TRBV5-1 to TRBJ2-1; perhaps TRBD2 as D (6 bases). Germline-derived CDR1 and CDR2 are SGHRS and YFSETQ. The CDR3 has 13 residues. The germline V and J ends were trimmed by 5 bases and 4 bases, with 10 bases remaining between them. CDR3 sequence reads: CASSRGTYNEQFF. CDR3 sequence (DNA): TGCGCCAGCAGTAGAGGGACTTACAATGAGCAGTTCTTC.